Below are 7 T cell receptor beta chains sequenced from a single sample in a study of T cell responses to AZD1222 COVID-19 vaccine (dated by TCRdb to the early 2020s). Sample time point, as interpreted from the label and publication: baseline before first vaccination. Library generation was performed with the immunoSEQ multiplex PCR assay. TCRdb re-hosts the immuneACCESS table, in-frame sequences only. Its copies lack some clones; in the studies checked, an unresolved V gene accounts for under half of them, and the cause for the rest is not known. The sample data list 53,000 or so clones, and about four fifths of these were observed just once. The ten largest clones add up to more than 20% of the sample. Specimen: peripheral blood, collected on day 0 of AZD1222 vaccination. Receptor source: an adult in good health.

This chain connects TRBV29-1 to TRBJ2-1; D unclear. CDR1 and CDR2 from the germline V gene are SQVTM and ANQGSEA. CDR3 length: 12 residues. The V and J ends lost 1 base and 7 bases respectively, with 8 bases between them. In nucleotides, the CDR3 is TGCAGCGTTGAAGTATTGCTTAATGAGCAGTTCTTC. This gives the protein CSVEVLLNEQFF.

This chain uses TRBV3-1 (or the pseudogene TRBV3-2) with TRBJ2-3; D is possibly TRBD2 (7 bases). Per the germline V gene, CDR1 is LGHDT and CDR2 is YNNKEL (reference sequence). The CDR3 covers 16 residues. V was trimmed by 4 bases and J by 2 bases, leaving 16 bases between them. CDR3 nucleotide sequence: TGTGCCAGCAGCCTTAGGGGGGGAAGCCACACAGATACGCAGTATTTT. The encoded protein is CASSLRGGSHTDTQYF.

The chain links TRBV9 to TRBJ2-1; D possibly corresponds to TRBD2 (5 bases). There are 12 residues in the CDR3. Trimming removed 4 bases at V and 6 bases at J, with 8 bases between. Germline V gene data show CDR1 as SGDLS and CDR2 as YYNGEE. For the CDR3, the DNA is TGTGCCAGCAGCCAAACTAGCAATGAGCAGTTCTTC. Its translation is CASSQTSNEQFF.

This chain links TRBV6-1 with TRBJ2-5, with a possible D match to TRBD1 (5 bases). This CDR3 is built from 15 residues. In germline, CDR1 is MNHNS, CDR2 SASEGT. Trimming removed 2 bases from V and 1 base from J, with 11 bases in between. The CDR3 DNA reads as TGTGCCAGCAGTGAAATGGCAGGGATCCAAGAGACCCAGTACTTC. Its translation: CASSEMAGIQETQYF.

The chain employs TRBV20-1 and TRBJ2-3; 10 bases align to TRBD2. The V and J ends lost 3 bases and 0 bases, in that order; junction bases with no gene match: 6. Germline V gene data show CDR1 as DFQATT and CDR2 as SNEGSKA (reference sequence). The length of the CDR3 is 16 residues. CDR3 bases: TGCAGTGCTAGTCAAGCGGGAGGGCCTAGCACAGATACGCAGTATTTT. Its translation is CSASQAGGPSTDTQYF.

The chain carries TRBV6-5 and TRBJ1-3, with a weak D call TRBD1 (5 bases). V was trimmed by 7 bases and J by 5 bases, leaving 15 bases between them. The CDR3 runs 14 residues. From germline, CDR1 is MNHEY and CDR2 SVGAGI. This chain's CDR3 is CASTTPQGRNTIYF. The CDR3, as DNA: TGTGCCAGCACCACACCCCAGGGTAGAAACACCATATATTTT.

The CDR3 reads CATGQDRLRKQYF. The CDR3 DNA reads TGTGCCACCGGACAGGACCGCCTACGAAAGCAGTACTTC. The chain carries TRBV28 and TRBJ2-7; 7 nucleotides match TRBD1. CDR3 length: 13 residues. The trim removed 10 bases at V and 8 bases at J, leaving 14 bases unmatched. The germline V gene encodes CDR1 MDHEN and CDR2 SYDVKM.